Shown below are 29 T cell receptor beta chains from a single sample sequenced in a study of blood T cell repertoires in COVID-19. Some clones are missing from TCRdb's copy, which holds only in-frame ones; the method was immunoSEQ multiplex PCR. The table has approximately 440,000 clones, about nine tenths seen once. Sequencing was performed on PBMCs or T cells enriched from blood (not recorded which). Source of these receptors: a woman in her late teens or twenties who had recovered from COVID-19.

CDR3 in DNA: TGTGCCAGCAGCCGTAGAGCGGGGGGGCCGGAGTACGGAGAGACCCAGTACTTC. It translates to CASSRRAGGPEYGETQYF. This chain connects TRBV5-6 to TRBJ2-5; 10 nucleotides agree with TRBD2. CDR3 length: 18 residues. Trimming took 4 bases from V and 4 from J; bases not matched to a gene: 16. The germline CDR1 and CDR2 sequences are SGHDT and YYEEEE.

CDR3 coding DNA: TGTGCCAGCAGTTCAGTGGACAGCCTTAAACTGTTTTTT. Its translation is CASSSVDSLKLFF. V is TRBV6-6 and J is TRBJ1-4, with D tentatively TRBD1 (6 bases). The V and J ends lost 4 bases and 11 bases respectively, with 14 bases between them. Germline V lookup: CDR1 MNHNY, CDR2 SVGAGI (reference sequence). The CDR3 has 13 residues.

The gene calls are TRBV6-5 and TRBJ2-3; D may be TRBD2 (6 bases). Trimming left V 4 bases short and J 0 bases short, with 11 bases between. CDR3 size: 15 residues. In germline, CDR1 is MNHEY, CDR2 SVGAGI. CDR3: CASSFGGTSTDTQYF. CDR3 in DNA: TGTGCCAGCAGTTTTGGGGGGACTAGCACAGATACGCAGTATTTT.

CDR3 DNA: TGTGCCAGCAGCCACCGGTCACGTCGAAGCCGGGAAGATAAGACCCGGAGGAACACTGAAGCTTTCTTT. It codes for CASSHRSRRSREDKTRRNTEAFF. This chain joins TRBV28 and TRBJ1-1; D gene ambiguous. This CDR3 is built from 23 residues. V was pared by 6 bases and J by 1 base, with 39 bases between. Germline V gene sequence: CDR1 MDHEN, CDR2 SYDVKM. Full variable domain (missing parts from reference TRBV28 and TRBJ1-1): DVKVTQSSRYLVKRTGEKVFLECVQDMDHENMFWYRQDPGLGLRLIYFSYDVKMKEKGDIPEGYSVSREKKERFSLILESASTNQTSMYLCASSHRSRRSREDKTRRNTEAFFGQGTRLTVV.

CDR3 loop: CASSLRGPNSPLHF. As DNA, the CDR3 is TGTGCCAGCAGCTTGAGGGGCCCCAATTCACCCCTCCACTTT. The chain couples TRBV5-6 to TRBJ1-6; D perhaps matches TRBD1 (5 bases). The CDR3 covers 14 residues. Germline CDR1 and CDR2: SGHDT and YYEEEE. The V end lost 1 base, the J end lost 7 bases, and 9 bases lay between the germline ends.

The chain joins TRBV18 to TRBJ2-3; 12 positions agree with TRBD1. With V trimmed by 8 bases and J by 4 bases, 4 bases remained unmatched. Germline CDR1 is KGHSH and CDR2 is LQKENI. The CDR3 loop spans 14 amino acids. CDR3 protein: CASGTGGNADTQYF. CDR3 DNA: TGTGCCAGCGGGACAGGGGGCAATGCAGATACGCAGTATTTT.

The chain combines TRBV28 with TRBJ2-7; 10 bases match TRBD1. Germline trimming cut 11 bases from V and 6 bases from J; bases unmatched to any gene: 7. Germline CDR1 and CDR2: MDHEN and SYDVKM. CDR3 length: 12 residues. Here the CDR3 DNA reads TGTGCCTCCGGGACAGGGGTACGCGAGCAGTACTTC. It is translated as CASGTGVREQYF.

This clone has a handful of counts. V and J are TRBV7-9 and TRBJ1-2; no firm D call. The CDR3 is made up of 18 amino acids. Germline V gives CDR1 SEHNR, CDR2 FQNEAQ (reference sequence). Between the trimmed V and J ends, which lost 1 base and 0 bases, there was a span of 18 bases. The CDR3 coding sequence is TGTGCCAGCAGCTTAGATGATGGAGGGAAATTAGCTAACTATGGCTACACCTTC. As protein: CASSLDDGGKLANYGYTF.

The V and J genes are TRBV4-1 and TRBJ1-3; TRBD1 aligns across 7 bases. The V gene end was trimmed by 2 bases and the J gene end by 5 bases; junction bases not matched to a gene: 12. Germline CDR1 is MGHRA and CDR2 is YSYEKL. The length of the CDR3 is 17 residues. CDR3 region: CASSQPAGGLTRNTIYF. DNA for the CDR3: TGCGCCAGCAGCCAACCGGCAGGGGGTTTAACTCGAAACACCATATATTTT.

The chain uses TRBV19 and TRBJ2-6, with D possibly TRBD1 on 6 matching bases. CDR3 length: 15 residues. The V end lost 8 bases, the J end lost 0 bases, and 11 bases lay between the germline ends. CDR1 LNHDA and CDR2 SQIVND come from the germline V gene (reference sequence). The CDR3 is CASGKGDSGANVLTF. As DNA, the CDR3 is TGTGCCAGTGGGAAGGGGGACTCTGGGGCCAACGTCCTGACTTTC.

This rearrangement joins TRBV11-2 to TRBJ2-2; 7 nucleotides agree with TRBD2. The CDR3 contains 15 residues. V lost 3 bases, J lost 5 bases, and 6 bases stayed unmatched. Germline assignment: CDR1 SGHAT and CDR2 FQNNGV. The CDR3 coding sequence is TGTGCCAGCAGCTTGGAGGCCGGGGGGACCGGGGAGCTGTTTTTT. This sequence encodes CASSLEAGGTGELFF.

V usage is TRBV29-1 and J usage is TRBJ1-2, with a possible D match to TRBD1 (5 bases). The V and J ends lost 6 bases and 12 bases respectively, with 14 bases between them. The CDR3 has 10 amino acids. Per the germline V gene, CDR1 is SQVTM and CDR2 is ANQGSEA. Here the CDR3 reads CSVAPGGDTF. The CDR3 nucleotides are TGCAGCGTAGCCCCTGGGGGGGACACCTTC.

V is TRBV2 and J is TRBJ2-7; D not resolved. The V gene lost 4 bases and the J gene lost 3 bases, with 7 bases spanning the gap. This CDR3 has 12 amino acids. The germline V gene has CDR1 SNHLY and CDR2 FYNNEI. In nucleotides, the CDR3 is TGTGCCAGCAGTGCTCACTTCTACGAGCAGTACTTC. Translated, it gives CASSAHFYEQYF. The full variable domain, completed using reference TRBV2 and TRBJ2-7, is EPEVTQTPSHQVTQMGQEVILRCVPISNHLYFYWYRQILGQKVEFLVSFYNNEISEKSEIFDDQFSVERPDGSNFTLKIRSTKLEDSAMYFCASSAHFYEQYFGPGTRLTVT.

The rearrangement uses TRBV13 and TRBJ1-1, with D perhaps matching TRBD1 (5 bases). Trimming left V 0 bases short and J 4 bases short, with 9 bases between. CDR3 length: 14 amino acids. Looked up from germline, CDR1 is PRHDT and CDR2 is FYEKMQ (reference sequence). The CDR3: CASSLGRVGTEAFF. The CDR3 DNA reads as TGTGCCAGCAGCTTAGGCAGGGTAGGCACTGAAGCTTTCTTT.

This CDR3 is CASSIRQDTEAFF. The DNA for the CDR3 is TGTGCCAGTAGTATTAGACAGGACACTGAAGCTTTCTTT. The rearrangement uses TRBV19 and TRBJ1-1, with D perhaps matching TRBD1 (6 bases). V was clipped by 3 bases and J by 3 bases, with 8 bases between them. Germline loops: CDR1 LNHDA, CDR2 SQIVND (reference sequence). This CDR3 contains 13 residues.

The chain carries TRBV7-2 and TRBJ2-1, with 8 bases lining up with TRBD2. The ends lost 3 bases at V and 3 bases at J; junction bases unmatched: 4. This CDR3 is 15 amino acids long. Germline CDR1 is SGHTA and CDR2 is FQGNSA. The CDR3 sequence: CASSLTTSDYNEQFF. The CDR3 coding sequence is TGTGCCAGCAGCTTGACGACTAGCGACTACAATGAGCAGTTCTTC.

The chain joins TRBV19 to TRBJ1-1, with unresolved D. Trimming shortened V by 6 bases and J by 5 bases, and 16 bases separated the two germline ends. This CDR3 is built from 14 residues. Germline values: CDR1 LNHDA, CDR2 SQIVND (reference sequence). Here the CDR3 DNA reads TGTGCCAGTAGGCCCTCCTTCCCCAGGACTGAAGCTTTCTTT. Protein: CASRPSFPRTEAFF.

This chain links TRBV5-1 with TRBJ2-7; TRBD2 matches 7 bases. Germline loops: CDR1 SGHRS, CDR2 YFSETQ. Trimming took 4 bases from V and 6 from J; bases not matched to a gene: 7. The CDR3 is 13 residues long. The CDR3 nucleotides are TGCGCCAGCAGCGTCGGGACGGGGGGCGAGCAGTACTTC. Translation gives CASSVGTGGEQYF.

This clone occurred a few times. The chain employs TRBV10-1 and TRBJ1-1; no clear D. The CDR3 extends over 13 amino acids. V lost 4 bases and J lost 3, with 9 bases in between. CDR1 and CDR2 from the germline V gene are WNHNN and SYGVQD (reference sequence). The CDR3 DNA reads TGCGCCAGCAGTGTGGGGAGGGACACTGAAGCTTTCTTT. This encodes CASSVGRDTEAFF.

The chain recombines TRBV7-2 with TRBJ2-5; D perhaps matches TRBD2 (7 bases). Germline V gene data show CDR1 as SGHTA and CDR2 as FQGNSA. The CDR3 spans 13 residues. The V gene lost 8 bases and the J gene lost 1 base, with 11 bases spanning the gap. The CDR3 region has the DNA TGTGCCAGCGGCGGGGGCGGCCAAGAGACCCAGTACTTC. Its translation is CASGGGGQETQYF. Looking up the rest from reference TRBV7-2 and TRBJ2-5 gives the full variable domain: GAGVSQSPSNKVTEKGKDVELRCDPISGHTALYWYRQSLGQGLEFLIYFQGNSAPDKSGLPSDRFSAERTGGSVSTLTIQRTQQEDSAVYLCASGGGGQETQYFGPGTRLLVL.

Comments on this clone: The same CDR3 is also encoded by other DNA sequences in this sample. This chain uses TRBV15 with TRBJ1-5; the D gene is possibly TRBD1 (5 bases). Germline CDR1 LNHNV, CDR2 YYDKDF (reference sequence). V shed 0 bases and J shed 5 bases, with 8 bases lying between them. The CDR3 extends over 14 amino acids. Written as DNA, the CDR3 is TGTGCCACCAGCAGAGATTGGGGGGATCAGCCCCAGCATTTT. Translated: CATSRDWGDQPQHF.

This clone was recorded only once. The gene calls are TRBV18 and TRBJ2-5, with D possibly matching TRBD1 (6 bases). This CDR3 comprises 15 residues. V was trimmed by 3 bases and J by 2 bases, leaving 13 bases between them. Germline V lookup: CDR1 KGHSH, CDR2 LQKENI. CDR3 in DNA: TGTGCCAGCTCACCTTACGGACAGCAGCAAGAGACCCAGTACTTC. It specifies CASSPYGQQQETQYF.

The chain combines TRBV6-1 with TRBJ1-2; 11 bases fit TRBD1. This CDR3 is 14 amino acids long. The V gene end was trimmed by 2 bases and the J gene end by 13 bases; junction bases not matched to a gene: 9. CDR1 is MNHNS and CDR2 is SASEGT in the germline V gene. CDR3 nucleotide sequence: TGTGCCAGCAGTGAAATGGGGACAGGGGGAAGAGCCACCTTC. Translating it yields CASSEMGTGGRATF.

This sequence joins TRBV6-5 and TRBJ1-2; D call uncertain. Trimming pared 8 bases from V and 8 bases from J, leaving 18 bases between. Germline V gene sequence: CDR1 MNHEY, CDR2 SVGAGI. This CDR3 spans 13 amino acids. CDR3: CASSTEGRKGYTF. The CDR3 nucleotides are TGTGCCAGCTCTACCGAGGGTCGGAAAGGCTACACCTTC.

The chain links TRBV6-1 to TRBJ2-7; a possible D gene is TRBD2 (6 bases). Trimming took off 2 bases at V and 3 bases at J, with 11 bases between the two ends. This CDR3 has 14 amino acids. The germline V gene encodes CDR1 MNHNS and CDR2 SASEGT. The CDR3 DNA sequence: TGTGCCAGCAGTGAAATCCAGGGAGGCTACGAGCAGTACTTC. Amino acid sequence: CASSEIQGGYEQYF.

The J gene is TRBJ2-3, the V gene TRBV12-5, with D maybe TRBD2 (6 bases). The germline V gene has CDR1 LGHNT and CDR2 FRNRAP. This CDR3 has 18 residues. The ends were cut back, 5 bases at V and 2 bases at J, with 23 bases in the middle. DNA of the CDR3: TGTGCTAGTGGTCGACGTGATTCCGGGACTCCAATCACAGATACGCAGTATTTT. Translating it yields CASGRRDSGTPITDTQYF.

The chain uses TRBV12-3 or TRBV12-4 and TRBJ1-1, with D uncertain. This CDR3 contains 10 residues. Trimming shortened V by 7 bases and J by 4 bases, and 4 bases separated the two germline ends. CDR3 sequence: CASTSTEAFF. CDR3 DNA sequence: TGTGCCAGCACATCCACTGAAGCTTTCTTT.

The chain carries TRBV7-9 and TRBJ2-1; D gene unclear. The CDR3 has 12 amino acids. V lost 5 bases and J lost 8, with 10 bases in between. Germline-derived CDR1 and CDR2 are SEHNR and FQNEAQ (reference sequence). The CDR3 nucleotides read TGTGCCAGCAGCCTTTATAGAGATGAGCAGTTCTTC. Residues: CASSLYRDEQFF.

Only one count was recorded for this clone. This chain connects TRBV5-4 to TRBJ1-4, with TRBD1 matching 12 bases. Germline V gene lookup returns CDR1 SGHNT and CDR2 YYREEE (reference sequence). The ends lost 0 bases at V and 6 bases at J; junction bases unmatched: 3. This CDR3 has 16 residues. As DNA, the CDR3 is TGTGCCAGCAGCTTGGGGGGGACAGGGGGCGATGAAAAACTGTTTTTT. It encodes CASSLGGTGGDEKLFF.